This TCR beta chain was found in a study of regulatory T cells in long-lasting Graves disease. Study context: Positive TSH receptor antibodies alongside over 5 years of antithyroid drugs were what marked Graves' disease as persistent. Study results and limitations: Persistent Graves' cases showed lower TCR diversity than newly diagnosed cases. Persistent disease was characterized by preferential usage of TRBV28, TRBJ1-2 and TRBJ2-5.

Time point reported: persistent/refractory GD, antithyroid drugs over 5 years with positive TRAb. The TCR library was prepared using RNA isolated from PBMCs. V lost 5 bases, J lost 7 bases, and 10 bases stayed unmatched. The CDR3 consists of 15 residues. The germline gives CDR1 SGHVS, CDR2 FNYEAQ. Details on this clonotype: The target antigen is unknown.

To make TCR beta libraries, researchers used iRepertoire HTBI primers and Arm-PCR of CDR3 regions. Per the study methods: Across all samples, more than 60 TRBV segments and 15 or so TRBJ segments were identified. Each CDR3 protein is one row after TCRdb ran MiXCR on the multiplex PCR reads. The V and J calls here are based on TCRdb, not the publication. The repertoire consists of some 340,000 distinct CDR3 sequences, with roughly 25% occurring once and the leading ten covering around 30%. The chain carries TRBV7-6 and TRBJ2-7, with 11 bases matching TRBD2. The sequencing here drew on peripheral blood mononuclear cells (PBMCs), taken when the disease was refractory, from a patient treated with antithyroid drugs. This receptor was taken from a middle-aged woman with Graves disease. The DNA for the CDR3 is TGTGCCAGCAGCAAACTAGCGGGAGCTTCGAGGGAGCAGTACTTC. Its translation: CASSKLAGASREQYF. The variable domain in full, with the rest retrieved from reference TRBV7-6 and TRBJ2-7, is GAGVSQSPRYKVTKRGQDVALRCDPISGHVSLYWYRQALGQGPEFLTYFNYEAQQDKSGLPNDRFSAERPEGSISTLTIQRTEQRDSAMYRCASSKLAGASREQYFGPGTRLTVT.